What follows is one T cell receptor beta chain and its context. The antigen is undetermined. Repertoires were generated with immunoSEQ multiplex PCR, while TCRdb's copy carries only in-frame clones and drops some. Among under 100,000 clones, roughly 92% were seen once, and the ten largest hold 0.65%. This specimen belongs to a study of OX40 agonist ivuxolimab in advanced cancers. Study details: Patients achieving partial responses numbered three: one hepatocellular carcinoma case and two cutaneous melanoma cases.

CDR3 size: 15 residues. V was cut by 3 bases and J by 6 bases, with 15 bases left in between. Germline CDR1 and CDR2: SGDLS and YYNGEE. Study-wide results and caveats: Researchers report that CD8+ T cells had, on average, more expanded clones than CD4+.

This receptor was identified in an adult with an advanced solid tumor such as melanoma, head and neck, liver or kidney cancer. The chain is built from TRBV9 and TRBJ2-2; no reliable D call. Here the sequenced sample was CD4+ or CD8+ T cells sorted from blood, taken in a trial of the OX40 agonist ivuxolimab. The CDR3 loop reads CASSAYLDNPGELFF. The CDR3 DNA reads TGTGCCAGCAGCGCATACCTCGACAATCCCGGGGAGCTGTTTTTT.